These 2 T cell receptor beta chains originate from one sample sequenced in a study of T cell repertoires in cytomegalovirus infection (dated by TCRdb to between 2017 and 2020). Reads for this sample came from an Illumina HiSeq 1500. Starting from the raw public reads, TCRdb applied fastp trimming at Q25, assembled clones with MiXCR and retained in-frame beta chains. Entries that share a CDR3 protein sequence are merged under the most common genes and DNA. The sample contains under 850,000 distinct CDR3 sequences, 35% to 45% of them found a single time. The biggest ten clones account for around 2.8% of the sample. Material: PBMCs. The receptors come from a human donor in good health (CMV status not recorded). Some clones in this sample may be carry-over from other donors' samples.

This chain's CDR3 is CASSLGTSGTHTDTQYF. The DNA of the CDR3 is TGTGCCAGCAGCTTGGGGACTAGCGGGACTCACACAGATACGCAGTATTTT. The chain is built from TRBV7-8 and TRBJ2-3; 13 bases are shared with TRBD2. The CDR3 is 17 amino acids. Germline V gene sequence: CDR1 SGHVS, CDR2 FQNEAQ. The V segment lost 3 bases and the J segment 2 bases; nucleotides outside the gene matches: 5.

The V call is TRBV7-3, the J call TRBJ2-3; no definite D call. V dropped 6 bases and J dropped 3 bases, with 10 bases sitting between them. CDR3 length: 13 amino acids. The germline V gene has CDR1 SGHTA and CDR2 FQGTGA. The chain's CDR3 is CASRRFGTDTQYF. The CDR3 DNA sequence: TGTGCCAGCAGAAGGTTCGGGACAGATACGCAGTATTTT.